The T cell receptor beta chain described here comes from a study of T cells after yellow fever vaccination. CDR1 and CDR2 from the germline V gene are SQVTM and ANQGSEA. The CDR3 sequence is 10 residues long. Trimming took off 4 bases at V and 8 bases at J, with 8 bases between the two ends. UMIs and a universal primer site were added when TCR cDNA was made by 5'RACE template switching. One entry per CDR3 protein results from TCRdb running MiXCR on the 5' RACE reads. The data hold about 350,000 distinct CDR3 sequences, with approximately 12% observed a single time. The specimen was CD4+ T cells sorted from PBMCs, collected 15 days after the yellow fever booster vaccination. The clonotype originates from a man younger than 30 who received the YFV17D yellow fever vaccine. The V gene is TRBV29-1, the J gene TRBJ1-2, with D possibly being TRBD1 (6 bases). The CDR3 region has the DNA TGCAGCGTTGCAGGGGTCGGCTACACCTTC. This gives the protein CSVAGVGYTF. The variable domain in full, with the rest retrieved from reference TRBV29-1 and TRBJ1-2, is SAVISQKPSRDICQRGTSLTIQCQVDSQVTMMFWYRQQPGQSLTLIATANQGSEATYESGFVIDKFPISRPNLTFSTLTVSNMSPEDSSIYLCSVAGVGYTFGSGTRLTVV.